This T cell receptor beta chain originates from a study of shared clonotypes between healthy human individuals. Across the whole study: CD8 memory received one plate per donor, CD8 naive two, CD4 memory three and CD4 naive three. Study-wide findings and caveats: Clonotype sharing among the donors was expected to vary with sequencing depth. Rarefaction indicated that sorted-subset sequencing remained incomplete although depth was large. Few donors restricted represented genetic and exposure-history diversity.

It was CD45RO-negative cells, positively selected for CCR7, that made up naive CD8 cells, with terminally differentiated effector memory CD45RA+ cells excluded. Assay used: immunoSEQ multiplex PCR; TCRdb lists only in-frame clones, some missing. The table records about 2.2 million clones, 93% of them present only once. Germline values: CDR1 LGHNA, CDR2 YSLEER. This CDR3 region has 16 residues. V lost 3 bases to trimming and J lost 3 bases; unmatched junction nucleotides: 10. Comment on this clone: Antigen unknown.

The sample taken for sequencing was naive CD8+ T cells from PBMCs. This chain uses TRBV4-3 with TRBJ1-2; 7 nucleotides agree with TRBD1. The sequence was collected from a man aged 18 to 29 in good health. Some clones in this sample may be carry-over from other donors' samples. CDR3 sequence reads: CASSQLTGVLDYGYTF. In DNA, the CDR3 is TGCGCCAGCAGCCAGCTAACAGGGGTTCTAGACTATGGCTACACCTTC.